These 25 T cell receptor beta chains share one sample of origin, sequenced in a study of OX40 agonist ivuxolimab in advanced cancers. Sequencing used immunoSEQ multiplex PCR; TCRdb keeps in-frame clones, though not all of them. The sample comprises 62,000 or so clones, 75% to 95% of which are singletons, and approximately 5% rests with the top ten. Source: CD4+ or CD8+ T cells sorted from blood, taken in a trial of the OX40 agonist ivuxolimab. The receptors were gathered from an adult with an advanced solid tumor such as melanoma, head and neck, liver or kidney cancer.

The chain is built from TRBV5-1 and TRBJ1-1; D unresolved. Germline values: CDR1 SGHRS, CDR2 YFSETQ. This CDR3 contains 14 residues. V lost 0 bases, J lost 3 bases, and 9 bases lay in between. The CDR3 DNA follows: TGCGCCAGCAGCTTGGGGCTTTCTGACACTGAAGCTTTCTTT. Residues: CASSLGLSDTEAFF.

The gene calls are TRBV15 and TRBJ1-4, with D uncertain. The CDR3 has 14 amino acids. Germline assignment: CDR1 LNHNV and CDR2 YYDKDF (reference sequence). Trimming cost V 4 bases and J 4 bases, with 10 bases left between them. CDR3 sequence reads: CATSKAIFNEKLFF. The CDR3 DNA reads TGTGCCACCAGCAAAGCAATCTTTAATGAAAAACTGTTTTTT.

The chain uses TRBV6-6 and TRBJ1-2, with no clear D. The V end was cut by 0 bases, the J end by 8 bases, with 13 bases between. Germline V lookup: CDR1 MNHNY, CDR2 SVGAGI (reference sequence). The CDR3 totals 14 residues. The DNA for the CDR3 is TGTGCCAGCAGTTACTCGTCACAGCCGATCGGCTACACCTTC. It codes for CASSYSSQPIGYTF.

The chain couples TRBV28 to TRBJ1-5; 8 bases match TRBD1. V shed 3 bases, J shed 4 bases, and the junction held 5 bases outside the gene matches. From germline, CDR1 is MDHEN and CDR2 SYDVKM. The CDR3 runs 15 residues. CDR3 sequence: CASSFRTGPNQPQHF. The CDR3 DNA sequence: TGTGCCAGCAGTTTCCGGACAGGGCCAAATCAGCCCCAGCATTTT. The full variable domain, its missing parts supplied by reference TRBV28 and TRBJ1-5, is DVKVTQSSRYLVKRTGEKVFLECVQDMDHENMFWYRQDPGLGLRLIYFSYDVKMKEKGDIPEGYSVSREKKERFSLILESASTNQTSMYLCASSFRTGPNQPQHFGDGTRLSIL.

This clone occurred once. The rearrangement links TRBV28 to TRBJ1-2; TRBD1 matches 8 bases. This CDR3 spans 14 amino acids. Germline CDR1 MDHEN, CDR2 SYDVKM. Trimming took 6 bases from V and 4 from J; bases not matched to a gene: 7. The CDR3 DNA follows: TGTGCCAGCAGCCGCGGACAGGGCGGCTATGGCTACACCTTC. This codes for CASSRGQGGYGYTF.

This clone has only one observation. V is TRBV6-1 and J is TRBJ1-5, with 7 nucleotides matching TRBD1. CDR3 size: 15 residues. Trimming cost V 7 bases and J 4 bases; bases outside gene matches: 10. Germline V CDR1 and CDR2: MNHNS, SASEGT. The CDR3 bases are TGTGCCAGCAACCCTACAGGGGTGGGAAATCAGCCCCAGCATTTT. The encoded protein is CASNPTGVGNQPQHF.

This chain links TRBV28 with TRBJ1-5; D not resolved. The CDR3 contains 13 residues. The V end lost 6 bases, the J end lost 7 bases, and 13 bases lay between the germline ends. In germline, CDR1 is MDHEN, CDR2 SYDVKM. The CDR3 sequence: CASRPLKGQPQHF. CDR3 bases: TGTGCCAGCAGACCCTTGAAGGGACAGCCCCAGCATTTT. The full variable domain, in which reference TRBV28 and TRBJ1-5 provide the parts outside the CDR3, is DVKVTQSSRYLVKRTGEKVFLECVQDMDHENMFWYRQDPGLGLRLIYFSYDVKMKEKGDIPEGYSVSREKKERFSLILESASTNQTSMYLCASRPLKGQPQHFGDGTRLSIL.

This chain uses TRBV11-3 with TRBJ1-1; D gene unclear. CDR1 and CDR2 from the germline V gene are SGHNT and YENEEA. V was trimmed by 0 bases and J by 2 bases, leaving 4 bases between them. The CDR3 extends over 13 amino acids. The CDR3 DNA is TGTGCCAGCAGCTTAGAGGGCAACACTGAAGCTTTCTTT. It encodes CASSLEGNTEAFF.

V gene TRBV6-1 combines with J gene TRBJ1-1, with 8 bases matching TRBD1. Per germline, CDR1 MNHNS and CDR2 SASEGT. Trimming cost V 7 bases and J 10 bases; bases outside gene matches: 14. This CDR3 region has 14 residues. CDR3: CASTPFGQGEAAFF. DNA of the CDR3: TGTGCCAGCACTCCTTTTGGACAGGGAGAAGCAGCTTTCTTT.

CDR3 bases: TGTGCCAGCTCACCACGGTCAACCGGGACTAGCTTCTACGAGCAGTACTTC. Protein sequence: CASSPRSTGTSFYEQYF. V is TRBV18 and J is TRBJ2-7; TRBD2 matches at 9 bases. Looked up from germline, CDR1 is KGHSH and CDR2 is LQKENI. J lost 3 bases, V lost 1 base, and 10 bases had no gene match. This CDR3 comprises 17 residues.

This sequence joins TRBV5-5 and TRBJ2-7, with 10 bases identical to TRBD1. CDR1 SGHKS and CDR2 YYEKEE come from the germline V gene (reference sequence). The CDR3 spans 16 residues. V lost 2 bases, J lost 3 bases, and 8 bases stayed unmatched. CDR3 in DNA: TGTGCCAGCAGCTTACTATCTGGGACAGGGGACTACGAGCAGTACTTC. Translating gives CASSLLSGTGDYEQYF.

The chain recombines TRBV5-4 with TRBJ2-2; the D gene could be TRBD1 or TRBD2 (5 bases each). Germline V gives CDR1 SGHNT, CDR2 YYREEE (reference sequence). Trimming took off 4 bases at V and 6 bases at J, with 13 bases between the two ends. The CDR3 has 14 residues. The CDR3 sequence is CASSGDANAGELFF. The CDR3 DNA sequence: TGTGCCAGCAGCGGGGACGCAAATGCCGGGGAGCTGTTTTTT.

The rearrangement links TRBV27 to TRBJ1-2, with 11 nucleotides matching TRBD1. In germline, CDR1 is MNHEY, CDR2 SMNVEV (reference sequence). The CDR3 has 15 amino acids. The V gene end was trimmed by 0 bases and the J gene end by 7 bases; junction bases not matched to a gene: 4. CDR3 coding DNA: TGTGCCAGCAGTTTATCCCGGGACAGGGGGATTGGCTACACCTTC. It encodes CASSLSRDRGIGYTF.

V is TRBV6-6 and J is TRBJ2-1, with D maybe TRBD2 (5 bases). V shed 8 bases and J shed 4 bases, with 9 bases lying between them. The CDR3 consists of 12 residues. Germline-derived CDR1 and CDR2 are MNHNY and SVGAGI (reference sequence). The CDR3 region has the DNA TGTGCCAGCGGTCGGACTTACAATGAGCAGTTCTTC. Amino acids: CASGRTYNEQFF.

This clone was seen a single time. CDR3 bases: TGTGCCAGCTCACCGTGGGACGCAGGCGAGCAGTACTTC. Translation gives CASSPWDAGEQYF. The chain recombines TRBV18 with TRBJ2-7; D may match TRBD1 or TRBD2 (5 bases each). From germline, CDR1 is KGHSH and CDR2 LQKENI. The CDR3 runs to 13 residues. V lost 3 bases, J lost 6 bases, and 12 bases lay in between.

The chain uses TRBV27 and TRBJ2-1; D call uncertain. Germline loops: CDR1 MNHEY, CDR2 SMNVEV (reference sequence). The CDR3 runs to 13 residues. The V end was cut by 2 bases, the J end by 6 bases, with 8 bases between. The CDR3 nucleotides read TGTGCCAGCAGTTTAACCGGGTCCAATGAGCAGTTCTTC. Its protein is CASSLTGSNEQFF.

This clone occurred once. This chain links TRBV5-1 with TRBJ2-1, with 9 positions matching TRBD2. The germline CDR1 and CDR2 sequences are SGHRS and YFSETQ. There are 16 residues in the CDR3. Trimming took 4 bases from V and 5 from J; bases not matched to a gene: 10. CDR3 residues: CASSMGSGGRNNEQFF. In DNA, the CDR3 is TGCGCCAGCAGCATGGGTAGCGGGGGCAGAAACAATGAGCAGTTCTTC.

The CDR3 DNA follows: TGTGCCAGCAGTTTATCTGATGGGTTTAGTGGCTACACCTTC. Encoded protein: CASSLSDGFSGYTF. The chain combines TRBV28 with TRBJ1-2; no definite D call. Per germline, CDR1 MDHEN and CDR2 SYDVKM. The V and J ends lost 1 base and 7 bases respectively, with 13 bases between them. The CDR3 is 14 amino acids.

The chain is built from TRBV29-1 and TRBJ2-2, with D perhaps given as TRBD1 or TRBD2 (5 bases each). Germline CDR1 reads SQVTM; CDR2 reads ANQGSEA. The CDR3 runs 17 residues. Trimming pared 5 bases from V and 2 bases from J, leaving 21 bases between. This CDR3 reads CSVKPSGGTGNTGELFF. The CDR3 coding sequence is TGCAGCGTTAAACCGAGCGGTGGAACAGGAAACACCGGGGAGCTGTTTTTT.

The CDR3 protein is CASSFFVIKGAHEQYF. The CDR3 coding sequence is TGTGCCAGCAGTTTCTTCGTTATCAAGGGGGCCCACGAGCAGTACTTC. The gene calls are TRBV28 and TRBJ2-7; 7 bases map to TRBD1. This CDR3 region has 16 residues. CDR1 and CDR2 (germline): MDHEN, SYDVKM. With 3 bases clipped from V and 5 bases from J, the junction kept 13 bases outside the gene matches. Combining the CDR3 with reference TRBV28 and TRBJ2-7 gives the whole variable domain DVKVTQSSRYLVKRTGEKVFLECVQDMDHENMFWYRQDPGLGLRLIYFSYDVKMKEKGDIPEGYSVSREKKERFSLILESASTNQTSMYLCASSFFVIKGAHEQYFGPGTRLTVT.

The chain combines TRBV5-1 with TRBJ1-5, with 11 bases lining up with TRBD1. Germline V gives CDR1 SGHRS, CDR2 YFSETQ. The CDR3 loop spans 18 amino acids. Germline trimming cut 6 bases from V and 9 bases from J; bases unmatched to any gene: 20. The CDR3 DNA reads TGCGCCAGCAACACTTGGTGGGACAGGGGGGCAGGGAGCGGGCCCCAGCATTTT. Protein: CASNTWWDRGAGSGPQHF.

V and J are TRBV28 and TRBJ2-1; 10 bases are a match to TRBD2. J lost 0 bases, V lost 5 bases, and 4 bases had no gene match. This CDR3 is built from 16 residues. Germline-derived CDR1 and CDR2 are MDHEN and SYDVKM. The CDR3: CASSLPSGSSYNEQFF. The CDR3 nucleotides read TGTGCCAGCAGTCTCCCTAGCGGGAGCTCCTACAATGAGCAGTTCTTC.

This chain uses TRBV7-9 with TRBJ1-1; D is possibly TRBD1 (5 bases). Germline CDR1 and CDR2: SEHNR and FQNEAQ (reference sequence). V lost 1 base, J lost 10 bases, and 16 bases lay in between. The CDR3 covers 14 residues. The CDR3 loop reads CASSLVTGGSGAFF. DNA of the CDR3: TGTGCCAGCAGCTTAGTAACAGGAGGGAGTGGAGCTTTCTTT.

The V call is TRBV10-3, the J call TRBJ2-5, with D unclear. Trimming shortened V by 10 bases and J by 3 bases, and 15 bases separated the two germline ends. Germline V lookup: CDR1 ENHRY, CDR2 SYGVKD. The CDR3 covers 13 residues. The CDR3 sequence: CATAGKREETQYF. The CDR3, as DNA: TGTGCCACAGCAGGAAAGCGCGAAGAGACCCAGTACTTC.

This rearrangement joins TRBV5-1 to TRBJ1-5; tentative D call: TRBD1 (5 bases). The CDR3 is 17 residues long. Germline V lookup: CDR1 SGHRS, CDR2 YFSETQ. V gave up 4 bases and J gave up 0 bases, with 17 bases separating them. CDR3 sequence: CASSPTAGTDSNQPQHF. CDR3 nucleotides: TGCGCCAGCAGCCCAACGGCTGGGACGGATAGCAATCAGCCCCAGCATTTT.